This T cell receptor beta chain was found in a study of type 1 regulatory T cells. Worth noting for this clonotype: Its target is unknown.

Each CDR3 protein gets one entry after TCRdb re-called the reads with MiXCR. The data hold about 39,000 distinct CDR3 sequences, with 9% to 15% observed a single time. Study observations and caveats: Compared with non-Tr1 cells, Tr1 cells showed a narrower TCR repertoire.

Input material: cultured non-Tr1 T cells, either the whole culture or a sorted T cell fraction (not recorded which). This TCR was recovered from a human donor in good health.

DNA for the CDR3: TGCGCCAGCAGCCAGGCTGGGGGCTACACCTTC. This encodes CASSQAGGYTF. This chain links TRBV4-3 with TRBJ1-2, with D unclear. CDR1 LGHNA and CDR2 YSLEER come from the germline V gene. V lost 3 bases, J lost 8 bases, and 7 bases lay in between. CDR3 length: 11 amino acids.